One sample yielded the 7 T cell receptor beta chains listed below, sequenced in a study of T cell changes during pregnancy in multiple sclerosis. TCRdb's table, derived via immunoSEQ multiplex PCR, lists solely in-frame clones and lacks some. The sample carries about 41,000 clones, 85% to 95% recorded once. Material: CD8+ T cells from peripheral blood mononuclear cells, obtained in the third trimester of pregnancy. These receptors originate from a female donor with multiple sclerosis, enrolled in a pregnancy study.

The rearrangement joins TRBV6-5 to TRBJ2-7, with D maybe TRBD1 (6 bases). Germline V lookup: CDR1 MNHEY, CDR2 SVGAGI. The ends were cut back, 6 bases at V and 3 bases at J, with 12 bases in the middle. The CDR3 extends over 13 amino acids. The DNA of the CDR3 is TGTGCCAGCAGCTCAGGGGACCTCTACGAGCAGTACTTC. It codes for CASSSGDLYEQYF.

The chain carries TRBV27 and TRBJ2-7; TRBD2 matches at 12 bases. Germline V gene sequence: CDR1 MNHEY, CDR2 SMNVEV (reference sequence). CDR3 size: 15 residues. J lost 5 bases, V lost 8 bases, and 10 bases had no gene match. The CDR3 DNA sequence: TGTGCCAGCCGTCAAGAACTAGCGGGAGGCGACGAGCAGTACTTC. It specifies CASRQELAGGDEQYF.

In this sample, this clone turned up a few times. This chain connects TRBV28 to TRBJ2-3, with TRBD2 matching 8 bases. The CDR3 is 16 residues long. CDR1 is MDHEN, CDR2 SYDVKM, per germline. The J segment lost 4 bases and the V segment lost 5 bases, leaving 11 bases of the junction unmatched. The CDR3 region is CASSPRPSGSPDTQYF. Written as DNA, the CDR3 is TGTGCCAGCAGTCCCCGGCCCAGCGGGAGTCCAGATACGCAGTATTTT.

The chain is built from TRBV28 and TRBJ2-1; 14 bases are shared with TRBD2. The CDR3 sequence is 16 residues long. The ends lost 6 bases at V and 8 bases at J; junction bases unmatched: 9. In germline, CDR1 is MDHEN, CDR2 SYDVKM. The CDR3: CASSQGLAGGGDEQFF. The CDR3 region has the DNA TGTGCCAGCAGCCAAGGACTAGCGGGAGGTGGGGATGAGCAGTTCTTC.

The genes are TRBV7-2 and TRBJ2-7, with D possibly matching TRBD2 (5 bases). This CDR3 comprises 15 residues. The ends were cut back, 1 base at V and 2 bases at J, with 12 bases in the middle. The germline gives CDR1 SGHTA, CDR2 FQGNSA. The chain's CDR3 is CASSLEEGLPYEQYF. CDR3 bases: TGTGCCAGCAGCTTAGAGGAAGGACTTCCCTACGAGCAGTACTTC.

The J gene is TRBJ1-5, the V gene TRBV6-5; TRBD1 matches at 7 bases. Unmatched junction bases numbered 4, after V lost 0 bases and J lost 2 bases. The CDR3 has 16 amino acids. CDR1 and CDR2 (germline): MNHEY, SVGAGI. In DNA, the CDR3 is TGTGCCAGCAGTTACTCCGCAGGGGGTGGCAATCAGCCCCAGCATTTT. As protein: CASSYSAGGGNQPQHF.

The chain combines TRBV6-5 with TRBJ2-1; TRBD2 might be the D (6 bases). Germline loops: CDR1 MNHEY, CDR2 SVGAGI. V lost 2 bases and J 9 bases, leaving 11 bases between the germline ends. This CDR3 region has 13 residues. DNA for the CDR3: TGTGCCAGCAGTTACAGTCCGCGGGGTGAGCAGTTCTTC. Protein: CASSYSPRGEQFF.